Each of the 30 T cell receptor beta chains below was sequenced from the same sample in a study of regulatory T cells in long-lasting Graves disease. The time point here: newly diagnosed GD, antithyroid drugs for less than 3 months. TCR sequences were obtained from RNA taken from PBMCs. In building TCR beta libraries, iRepertoire HTBI primers were used together with Arm-PCR of CDR3 regions. TCRdb recomputed calls from the multiplex PCR reads with MiXCR, one row per CDR3 protein. The sample carries 200,000 to 250,000 distinct CDR3 sequences, roughly a fifth recorded once. The same data also went into a second study, on T cells in Graves' hyperthyroidism and ophthalmopathy.

This material consisted of peripheral blood mononuclear cells (PBMCs), taken at new diagnosis, from a patient treated with antithyroid drugs. The receptor source for this set is a woman in her twenties or thirties with Graves disease.

The table lists this clonotype with many counts. V usage is TRBV7-3 and J usage is TRBJ1-1; D not certain. This CDR3 has 16 residues. Germline CDR1 and CDR2: SGHTA and FQGTGA. Between the trimmed V and J ends, which lost 2 bases and 1 base, there was a span of 14 bases. The CDR3 coding sequence is TGTGCCAGCAGCTTATGGTTTTCGCGGCCGAACACTGAAGCTTTCTTT. Its translation is CASSLWFSRPNTEAFF.

This clonotype has ten or more counts. The CDR3 nucleotides read TGTGCCAGCAGTCAGATACAGGTGAACACCGGGGAGCTGTTTTTT. Translation: CASSQIQVNTGELFF. V gene TRBV27 combines with J gene TRBJ2-2, with D possibly TRBD1 on 5 matching bases. This CDR3 is built from 15 residues. CDR1 and CDR2 (germline): MNHEY, SMNVEV (reference sequence). The V gene lost 5 bases and the J gene lost 1 base, with 11 bases spanning the gap.

This clonotype was counted many times. The gene calls are TRBV24-1 and TRBJ1-2; 8 positions match TRBD1. Germline lookup yields CDR1 KGHDR and CDR2 SFDVKD. This CDR3 is 17 amino acids long. Trimming cost V 2 bases and J 0 bases; bases outside gene matches: 7. The CDR3, as DNA: TGTGCCACCAGTGATTCAGTGGACAGGGCCTCTAACTATGGCTACACCTTC. Translated, it gives CATSDSVDRASNYGYTF.

This clonotype occurred many times. The V gene is TRBV3-1, the J gene TRBJ1-2, with D hard to call. Trimming shortened V by 1 base and J by 2 bases, and 8 bases separated the two germline ends. This CDR3 has 14 residues. Germline V lookup: CDR1 LGHDT, CDR2 YNNKEL (reference sequence). CDR3 coding DNA: TGTGCCAGCAGCCAAGCCTCTCTAAACTATGGCTACACCTTC. It yields the protein CASSQASLNYGYTF.

The V call is TRBV27, the J call TRBJ1-4; D is unclear. This CDR3 contains 14 residues. Between the trimmed V and J ends, which lost 3 bases and 8 bases, there was a span of 13 bases. Per the germline V gene, CDR1 is MNHEY and CDR2 is SMNVEV (reference sequence). This chain's CDR3 is CASSLAPDGEKLFF. In DNA form, the CDR3 reads TGTGCCAGCAGTTTGGCCCCCGACGGAGAAAAACTGTTTTTT. Complete variable domain (other parts from reference TRBV27 and TRBJ1-4): EAQVTQNPRYLITVTGKKLTVTCSQNMNHEYMSWYRQDPGLGLRQIYYSMNVEVTDKGDVPEGYKVSRKEKRNFPLILESPSPNQTSLYFCASSLAPDGEKLFFGSGTQLSVL.

Worth noting for this clonotype: With only one base between it and a far larger clone, this is likely a read error. V gene TRBV6-9 combines with J gene TRBJ1-2; TRBD1 is a possible D gene (6 bases). The germline gives CDR1 MNHGY, CDR2 SVAAGI. The CDR3 covers 13 residues. CDR3 sequence (DNA): TGTGCCAACAGTTCCTTGACAGGCTATGGCTACACCTTC. Its protein product is CANSSLTGYGYTF.

This clonotype was counted ten times or more. The chain couples TRBV20-1 to TRBJ2-1; D uncertain. In germline, CDR1 is DFQATT, CDR2 SNEGSKA (reference sequence). Trimming removed 6 bases from V and 4 bases from J, with 13 bases in between. The CDR3 is 13 residues long. The CDR3 region has the DNA TGCAGTGCATTGGCTAGGGATTACAATGAGCAGTTCTTC. This sequence encodes CSALARDYNEQFF.

This clonotype was seen many times. The chain couples TRBV30 to TRBJ2-5, with TRBD1 as a possible D gene (5 bases). CDR3 size: 13 residues. The ends were cut back, 1 base at V and 5 bases at J, with 11 bases in the middle. Per the germline V gene, CDR1 is GTSNPN and CDR2 is SVGIG (reference sequence). CDR3 residues: CAWSGTLGETQYF. CDR3 DNA sequence: TGTGCCTGGAGTGGGACATTGGGGGAGACCCAGTACTTC.

This clonotype was seen repeatedly, ten times or more. V usage is TRBV25-1 and J usage is TRBJ2-2; D remains unclear. V gave up 7 bases and J gave up 0 bases, with 15 bases separating them. Germline V gene data show CDR1 as MGHDK and CDR2 as SYGVNS. This CDR3 comprises 16 residues. CDR3 amino acids: CASTNRAVSNTGELFF. Here the CDR3 DNA reads TGTGCCAGCACTAACCGGGCGGTTTCGAACACCGGGGAGCTGTTTTTT. The complete variable domain, with remaining parts taken from reference TRBV25-1 and TRBJ2-2, reads EADIYQTPRYLVIGTGKKITLECSQTMGHDKMYWYQQDPGMELHLIHYSYGVNSTEKGDLSSESTVSRIRTEHFPLTLESARPSHTSQYLCASTNRAVSNTGELFFGEGSRLTVL.

This clonotype was seen repeatedly, ten times or more. The V and J genes are TRBV28 and TRBJ2-6, with D unclear. CDR1 is MDHEN and CDR2 is SYDVKM in the germline V gene. V lost 8 bases and J 0 bases, leaving 11 bases between the germline ends. This CDR3 contains 15 residues. The DNA of the CDR3 is TGTGCCAGCTCCAGGAGCTCCTCTGGGGCCAACGTCCTGACTTTC. It codes for CASSRSSSGANVLTF.

This clonotype occurred many times. The rearrangement uses TRBV15 and TRBJ1-1; no firm D call. Germline V gene sequence: CDR1 LNHNV, CDR2 YYDKDF (reference sequence). The CDR3 runs 13 residues. The V and J ends lost 4 bases and 1 base respectively, with 7 bases between them. Here the CDR3 DNA reads TGTGCCACCAGCACCCGGACGAACACTGAAGCTTTCTTT. It yields the protein CATSTRTNTEAFF.

This clonotype was seen many times. The chain is built from TRBV28 and TRBJ2-7; a weak D match, TRBD1 (6 bases). The germline gives CDR1 MDHEN, CDR2 SYDVKM. There are 17 residues in the CDR3. V lost 5 bases, J lost 0 bases, and 20 bases lay in between. The CDR3 sequence is CASSGQPTDSHSYEQYF. The CDR3 DNA reads TGTGCCAGCAGTGGCCAGCCTACGGACAGTCACTCCTACGAGCAGTACTTC.

This clonotype has at least ten counts. The rearrangement links TRBV4-1 to TRBJ1-5; 10 nucleotides align to TRBD1. The CDR3 spans 15 residues. V trimming: 4 bases; J trimming: 5 bases; junction bases outside the gene matches: 5. In germline, CDR1 is MGHRA, CDR2 YSYEKL. CDR3 sequence reads: CASSPGTGEYQPQHF. CDR3 DNA: TGCGCCAGCAGCCCAGGGACAGGGGAGTATCAGCCCCAGCATTTT.

The V gene is TRBV4-1, the J gene TRBJ1-2, with no clear D. The CDR3 runs 13 residues. Trimming removed 3 bases at V and 5 bases at J, with 10 bases between. Per germline, CDR1 MGHRA and CDR2 YSYEKL. DNA for the CDR3: TGCGCCAGCAGCCAGATCGGAGGGTATGGCTACACCTTC. Residues: CASSQIGGYGYTF.

In regard to this clonotype: A far larger clone is just one base off, so this is likely a read error. No conserved phenylalanine or tryptophan ends this CDR3, so it is likely a read error. This sequence joins TRBV27 and TRBJ2-3; D is unclear. The DNA end is a closer match to TRBJ1-1, so the J assignment may be wrong. Germline assignment: CDR1 MNHEY and CDR2 SMNVEV (reference sequence). There are 15 residues in the CDR3. CDR3 residues: CASSSVGRMNTEAFL. CDR3 coding DNA: TGTGCCAGCAGTTCCGTCGGACGGATGAACACTGAAGCTTTCCTT.

This clonotype was picked up many times. The chain combines TRBV19 with TRBJ2-2; D is perhaps TRBD1 or TRBD2 (5 bases each). Germline CDR1 reads LNHDA; CDR2 reads SQIVND (reference sequence). V lost 5 bases and J lost 4, with 20 bases in between. CDR3 length equals 17 residues. CDR3 residues: CASSGKLGREITGELFF. For the CDR3, the DNA is TGTGCCAGTAGTGGGAAGCTGGGCAGGGAGATCACCGGGGAGCTGTTTTTT.

In this sample, this clonotype turned up many times. In DNA, the CDR3 is TGTGCCAGCAGTTTATCTGGGCGACTAGCGGACTACGAGCAGTACTTC. It translates to CASSLSGRLADYEQYF. The chain carries TRBV27 and TRBJ2-7; 9 bases are a match to TRBD2. This CDR3 is 16 amino acids long. Trimming removed 0 bases from V and 3 bases from J; junction bases left unmatched: 6. CDR1 and CDR2 (germline): MNHEY, SMNVEV (reference sequence).

This clonotype was recorded many times. This chain links TRBV12-3 or TRBV12-4 with TRBJ2-5; D perhaps matches TRBD2 (7 bases). This CDR3 is built from 14 residues. Trimming stripped 6 bases from V and 5 bases from J, with 16 bases between. CDR3 DNA sequence: TGTGCCAGCAGCCCCCCCCGGGGGGCTGAGACCCAGTACTTC. Its translation: CASSPPRGAETQYF.

In its sample, this clonotype was seen many times. The V call is TRBV11-3, the J call TRBJ2-1, with D possibly TRBD2 on 6 matching bases. This CDR3 comprises 14 residues. V gave up 2 bases and J gave up 6 bases, with 11 bases separating them. The germline CDR1 and CDR2 sequences are SGHNT and YENEEA. CDR3 sequence reads: CASSLRGGTNEQFF. The CDR3 region has the DNA TGTGCCAGCAGCTTAAGGGGCGGGACCAATGAGCAGTTCTTC.

This clonotype was counted many times. The rearrangement joins TRBV5-1 to TRBJ2-7, with D possibly matching TRBD2 (7 bases). The germline gives CDR1 SGHRS, CDR2 YFSETQ. CDR3 length: 15 residues. V lost 3 bases and J lost 3, with 16 bases in between. For the CDR3, the DNA is TGCGCCAGCAGCTCAAGGGGAGGGGACAACTACGAGCAGTACTTC. The encoded protein is CASSSRGGDNYEQYF.

This clonotype was seen many times. The rearrangement uses TRBV7-2 and TRBJ1-5; 8 bases match TRBD1. From germline, CDR1 is SGHTA and CDR2 FQGNSA. Germline trimming cut 3 bases from V and 4 bases from J; bases unmatched to any gene: 8. The CDR3 totals 16 residues. Written as DNA, the CDR3 is TGTGCCAGCAGCTTGCCGTGGACAGGGAAGAATCAGCCCCAGCATTTT. Its translation is CASSLPWTGKNQPQHF. The whole variable domain, remainder taken from reference TRBV7-2 and TRBJ1-5, is GAGVSQSPSNKVTEKGKDVELRCDPISGHTALYWYRQSLGQGLEFLIYFQGNSAPDKSGLPSDRFSAERTGGSVSTLTIQRTQQEDSAVYLCASSLPWTGKNQPQHFGDGTRLSIL.

There are many counts of this clonotype. J is TRBJ2-1 and V is TRBV10-2, with 7 bases identical to TRBD2. Germline V gene lookup returns CDR1 WSHSY and CDR2 SAAADI. CDR3 length: 15 residues. The V and J ends lost 7 bases and 3 bases, in that order; junction bases with no gene match: 9. For the CDR3, the DNA is TGCGCCAGCAAGGGAACTAGCGCCTACTACAATGAGCAGTTCTTC. Its protein is CASKGTSAYYNEQFF.

The CDR3 protein is CASSSPRGGPGERVSLFYNEQFF. The CDR3 DNA reads as TGTGCCAGCAGTTCCCCCAGGGGTGGGCCCGGGGAGCGTGTTTCACTGTTCTACAATGAGCAGTTCTTC. This chain uses TRBV28 with TRBJ2-1; a weak D match, TRBD1 (6 bases). V lost 4 bases and J 3 bases, leaving 37 bases between the germline ends. Germline lookup yields CDR1 MDHEN and CDR2 SYDVKM. The CDR3 is made up of 23 amino acids.

This clonotype was seen just once. This rearrangement joins TRBV12-3 or TRBV12-4 to TRBJ1-1; D uncertain. Trimming pared 5 bases from V and 4 bases from J, leaving 14 bases between. The CDR3 is made up of 14 amino acids. CDR3 DNA: TGTGCCAGCAGTGTGACACCCCAAGGCACTGAAGCTTTCTTT. Translated, it gives CASSVTPQGTEAFF.

This clonotype occurred many times. V and J are TRBV19 and TRBJ2-3; D might be TRBD1 (6 bases). The V gene's germline CDR1 is LNHDA and CDR2 SQIVND (reference sequence). V was trimmed by 3 bases and J by 5 bases, leaving 15 bases between them. The CDR3 is made up of 15 amino acids. The CDR3 spells CASSISGTTGDTQYF. DNA for the CDR3: TGTGCCAGTAGTATCTCCGGTACGACAGGAGATACGCAGTATTTT. The full variable domain, rest sourced from reference TRBV19 and TRBJ2-3, is DGGITQSPKYLFRKEGQNVTLSCEQNLNHDAMYWYRQDPGQGLRLIYYSQIVNDFQKGDIAEGYSVSREKKESFPLTVTSAQKNPTAFYLCASSISGTTGDTQYFGPGTRLTVL.

This clonotype was observed many times. The chain joins TRBV11-3 to TRBJ1-2, with a tentative D call TRBD1 (5 bases). The V end was cut by 5 bases, the J end by 5 bases, with 12 bases between. The CDR3 has 13 amino acids. Per germline, CDR1 SGHNT and CDR2 YENEEA. The CDR3 loop reads CASSVGQVYGYTF. CDR3 nucleotide sequence: TGTGCCAGCAGCGTAGGACAAGTTTATGGCTACACCTTC.

This clonotype was picked up many times. The V and J genes are TRBV12-3 or TRBV12-4 and TRBJ1-3, with a possible D match to TRBD1 (6 bases). CDR3 length: 16 residues. Trimming took 2 bases from V and 0 from J, leaving 11 bases between them. The CDR3 reads CASSLRGGGSGNTIYF. The CDR3 DNA follows: TGTGCCAGCAGTTTAAGGGGGGGGGGCTCTGGAAACACCATATATTTT.

This clonotype was seen many times. The V and J genes are TRBV19 and TRBJ1-6, with a tentative D call TRBD1 (5 bases). This CDR3 spans 14 amino acids. Looked up from germline, CDR1 is LNHDA and CDR2 is SQIVND (reference sequence). The V gene lost 7 bases and the J gene lost 7 bases, with 14 bases spanning the gap. DNA of the CDR3: TGTGCCAGTAACCCGGGACGGACAAATTCACCCCTCCACTTT. This sequence encodes CASNPGRTNSPLHF.

This clonotype appeared many times. As DNA, the CDR3 is TGTGCCTGGCTAGCGGAGGAACAAGAGACCCAGTACTTC. Its translation is CAWLAEEQETQYF. The rearrangement uses TRBV30 and TRBJ2-5; TRBD2 aligns across 7 bases. This CDR3 contains 13 residues. V was pared by 5 bases and J by 2 bases, with 5 bases of the junction left unmatched. Germline-derived CDR1 and CDR2 are GTSNPN and SVGIG (reference sequence).

Ten or more counts support this clonotype. The V call is TRBV25-1, the J call TRBJ1-3; D possibly corresponds to TRBD1 (6 bases). Germline CDR1 is MGHDK and CDR2 is SYGVNS. Trimming removed 5 bases from V and 0 bases from J, with 14 bases in between. CDR3 size: 16 residues. As DNA, the CDR3 is TGTGCCAGCAGTAATCCCACAGGGCCCTCTGGAAACACCATATATTTT. Encoded protein: CASSNPTGPSGNTIYF.